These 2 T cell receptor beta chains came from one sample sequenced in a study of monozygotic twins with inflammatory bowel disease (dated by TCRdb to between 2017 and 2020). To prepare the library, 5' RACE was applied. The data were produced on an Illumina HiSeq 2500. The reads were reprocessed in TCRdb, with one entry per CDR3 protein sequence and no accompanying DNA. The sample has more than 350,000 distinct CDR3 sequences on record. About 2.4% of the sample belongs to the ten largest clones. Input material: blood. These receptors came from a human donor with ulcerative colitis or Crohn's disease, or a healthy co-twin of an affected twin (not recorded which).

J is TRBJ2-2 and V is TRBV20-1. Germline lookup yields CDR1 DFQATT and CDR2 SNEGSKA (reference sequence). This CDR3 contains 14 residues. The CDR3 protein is CSARENSITGELFF.

The CDR3 region is CASSEPSGGAFNEQFF. The chain uses TRBV2 and TRBJ2-1; TCRdb gives TRBD2 as the D gene, but with no DNA this cannot be confirmed. The CDR3 covers 16 residues. The germline V gene encodes CDR1 SNHLY and CDR2 FYNNEI.